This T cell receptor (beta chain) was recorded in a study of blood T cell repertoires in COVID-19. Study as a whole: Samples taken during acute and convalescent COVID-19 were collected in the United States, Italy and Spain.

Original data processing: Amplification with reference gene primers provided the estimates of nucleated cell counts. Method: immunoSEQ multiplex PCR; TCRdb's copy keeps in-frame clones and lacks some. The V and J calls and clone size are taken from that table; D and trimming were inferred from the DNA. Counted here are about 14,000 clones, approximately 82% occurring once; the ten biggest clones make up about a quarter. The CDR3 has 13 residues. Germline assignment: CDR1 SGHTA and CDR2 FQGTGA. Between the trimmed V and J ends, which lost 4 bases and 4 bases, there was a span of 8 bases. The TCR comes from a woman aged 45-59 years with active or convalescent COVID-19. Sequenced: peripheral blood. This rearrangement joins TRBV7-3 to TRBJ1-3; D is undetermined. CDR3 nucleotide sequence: TGTGCCAGCAGCTCTGAGCCCGGAAACACCATATATTTT. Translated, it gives CASSSEPGNTIYF.